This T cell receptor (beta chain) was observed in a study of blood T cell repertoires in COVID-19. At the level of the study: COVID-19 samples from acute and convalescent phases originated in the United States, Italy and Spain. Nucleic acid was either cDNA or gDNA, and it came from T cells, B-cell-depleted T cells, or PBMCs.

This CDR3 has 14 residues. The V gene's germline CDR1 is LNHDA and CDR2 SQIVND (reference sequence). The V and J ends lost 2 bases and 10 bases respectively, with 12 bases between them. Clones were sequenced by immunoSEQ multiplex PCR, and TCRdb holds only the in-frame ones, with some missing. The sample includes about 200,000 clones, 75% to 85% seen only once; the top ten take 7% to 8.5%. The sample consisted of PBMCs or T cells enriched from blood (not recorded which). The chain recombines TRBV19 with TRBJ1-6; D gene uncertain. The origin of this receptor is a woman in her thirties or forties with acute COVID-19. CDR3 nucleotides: TGTGCCAGTAGTATATCGGGAGCGCGGTCACCCCTCCACTTT. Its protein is CASSISGARSPLHF.